This T cell receptor (beta chain) stems from a study of glioma-infiltrating T cells. The iRepertoire nested amplicon-rescue multiplex PCR amplified TCR alpha and beta CDR3s from RNA. For one-step reverse transcription and amplification, 100-400 ng of tissue mRNA or PBMC total RNA was used. In TCRdb, the multiplex PCR reads were re-called with MiXCR into one record per CDR3 protein. The repertoire holds approximately 140,000 distinct CDR3 sequences, with about 22% as singletons. Overall study findings and caveats: Gliomas, especially low-grade, showed above-expected tissue-blood divergence; non-neoplastic patients showed below. Very few CDR3 sequences were shared between tissue and blood.

With regard to this clonotype: Its antigen is not identified.

This CDR3 region has 10 residues. V was clipped by 7 bases and J by 5 bases; unmatched bases: 1. CDR1 is DFQATT, CDR2 SNEGSKA, per germline (reference sequence). The sequence was obtained from a human donor with low-grade glioma or glioblastoma, undergoing nonglioma brain surgery, or in good health (not recorded which). This chain joins TRBV20-1 and TRBJ1-1; the match to TRBD1 covers 7 bases. Input material: glioma tissue, nonneoplastic brain tissue, or PBMCs (not recorded which). In DNA, the CDR3 is TGCAGTGTCAGGGGGACTGAAGCTTTCTTT. It codes for CSVRGTEAFF.